Shown below are 32 T cell receptor beta chains from a single sample sequenced in a study of T cells after yellow fever vaccination. MiXCR, applied by TCRdb to the 5' RACE reads, yields one record per CDR3 protein. The sample records roughly 260,000 distinct CDR3 sequences, 10% to 15% being singletons. This specimen was CD4+ T cells sorted from PBMCs, taken 45 days after the yellow fever booster vaccination. The receptors shown here come from a man aged 25 to 40 who received the YFV17D yellow fever vaccine.

This clonotype was seen repeatedly, ten times or more. The chain uses TRBV7-2 and TRBJ2-2; no clear D gene. Germline CDR1 reads SGHTA; CDR2 reads FQGNSA. The CDR3 consists of 14 residues. Trimming took 1 base from V and 3 from J, leaving 6 bases between them. The CDR3 DNA reads as TGTGCCAGCAGCTTAGGCTTCTACACCGGGGAGCTGTTTTTT. This gives the protein CASSLGFYTGELFF.

The gene calls are TRBV20-1 and TRBJ2-5; TRBD1 matches 10 bases. Germline V gene data show CDR1 as DFQATT and CDR2 as SNEGSKA (reference sequence). The CDR3 consists of 15 residues. The CDR3 is CSIAPTGGAGKTQYF. CDR3 sequence (DNA): TGCAGCATCGCTCCGACAGGGGGCGCCGGGAAGACCCAGTACTTC.

The V and J genes are TRBV20-1 and TRBJ2-4; perhaps TRBD2 as D (5 bases). V was trimmed by 2 bases and J by 0 bases, leaving 14 bases between them. The germline CDR1 and CDR2 sequences are DFQATT and SNEGSKA (reference sequence). This CDR3 comprises 16 residues. The CDR3 loop is CSARRGRDLAKNIQYF. The CDR3 coding sequence is TGCAGTGCTAGACGAGGGCGCGATTTAGCCAAAAACATTCAGTACTTC.

This clonotype was observed a handful of times. The chain combines TRBV11-2 with TRBJ2-7, with a tentative D call TRBD1 (7 bases). V was clipped by 5 bases and J by 5 bases, with 19 bases between them. Germline lookup yields CDR1 SGHAT and CDR2 FQNNGV. This CDR3 is built from 15 residues. The chain's CDR3 is CASSVNRGLLDEQYF. CDR3 coding DNA: TGTGCCAGCAGCGTAAACAGGGGACTCCTAGACGAGCAGTACTTC.

This clonotype has just a few counts. V and J are TRBV7-8 and TRBJ2-3; D is possibly TRBD2 (6 bases). Per germline, CDR1 SGHVS and CDR2 FQNEAQ. Trimming removed 1 base at V and 4 bases at J, with 12 bases between. There are 15 residues in the CDR3. This chain's CDR3 is CASSLVSGVPDTQYF. The CDR3 nucleotides are TGTGCCAGCAGCTTAGTTTCGGGAGTTCCAGATACGCAGTATTTT.

At least ten counts were recorded for this clonotype. The chain couples TRBV20-1 to TRBJ2-5; the D gene could be TRBD1 or TRBD2 (6 bases each). The V gene's germline CDR1 is DFQATT and CDR2 SNEGSKA (reference sequence). The CDR3 sequence is 14 residues long. V gave up 1 base and J gave up 1 base, with 10 bases separating them. The CDR3 DNA sequence: TGCAGTGCTAGAGTTGGAGGGGGCCAAGAGACCCAGTACTTC. Translation: CSARVGGGQETQYF.

At least ten counts were recorded for this clonotype. V and J are TRBV20-1 and TRBJ2-3, with 8 bases that match TRBD1. Germline assignment: CDR1 DFQATT and CDR2 SNEGSKA (reference sequence). With V trimmed by 3 bases and J by 2 bases, 10 bases remained unmatched. The CDR3 length is 16 residues. The CDR3 loop reads CSASPWDRTNTDTQYF. The CDR3, as DNA: TGCAGTGCTAGCCCTTGGGACAGGACCAACACAGATACGCAGTATTTT.

The rearrangement joins TRBV28 to TRBJ2-1; TRBD2 agrees at 12 bases. The germline V gene has CDR1 MDHEN and CDR2 SYDVKM. Trimming removed 2 bases from V and 15 bases from J; junction bases left unmatched: 11. This CDR3 has 15 residues. The CDR3 bases are TGTGCCAGCAGTTTACCTAGCGGGAGGGCCTATGACCTGTTCTTC. As protein: CASSLPSGRAYDLFF.

Only a few counts were recorded for this clonotype. This rearrangement joins TRBV18 to TRBJ1-2, with 9 bases aligning to TRBD1. The CDR3 is 15 amino acids. Germline V gives CDR1 KGHSH, CDR2 LQKENI. The V gene end was trimmed by 1 base and the J gene end by 8 bases; junction bases not matched to a gene: 8. CDR3 residues: CASSPRQGDSEGYTF. The CDR3 DNA reads TGTGCCAGCTCACCACGACAGGGGGATTCGGAAGGCTACACCTTC.

This clonotype has more than one count but fewer than ten. CDR3 bases: TGTGCCAGCAGCCCCGGGTCAAACAATCAGCCCCAGCATTTT. Amino acid sequence: CASSPGSNNQPQHF. This rearrangement joins TRBV7-9 to TRBJ1-5; D is unclear. This CDR3 has 14 residues. The V end lost 5 bases, the J end lost 3 bases, and 11 bases lay between the germline ends. Germline V lookup: CDR1 SEHNR, CDR2 FQNEAQ (reference sequence).

The gene calls are TRBV6-5 and TRBJ2-1, with unresolved D. Germline CDR1 is MNHEY and CDR2 is SVGAGI. V dropped 0 bases and J dropped 0 bases, with 9 bases sitting between them. The CDR3 is 16 amino acids. Written as DNA, the CDR3 is TGTGCCAGCAGTTACTCACCAACAAGCTCCTACAATGAGCAGTTCTTC. Its translation: CASSYSPTSSYNEQFF.

The chain recombines TRBV7-9 with TRBJ2-7, with TRBD2 matching 10 bases. V lost 5 bases to trimming and J lost 2 bases; unmatched junction nucleotides: 6. The V gene's germline CDR1 is SEHNR and CDR2 FQNEAQ (reference sequence). CDR3 length equals 15 residues. Written as DNA, the CDR3 is TGTGCCAGCAGCCCCGGACTAGCGGTTGCCTACGAGCAGTACTTC. Translation: CASSPGLAVAYEQYF.

Ten or more counts support this clonotype. V usage is TRBV5-1 and J usage is TRBJ2-3; the match to TRBD2 covers 10 bases. The germline V gene encodes CDR1 SGHRS and CDR2 YFSETQ. The CDR3 is made up of 15 amino acids. V trimming: 5 bases; J trimming: 2 bases; junction bases outside the gene matches: 5. CDR3 residues: CASSLLAGNTDTQYF. The CDR3 coding sequence is TGCGCCAGCAGTTTACTAGCGGGAAACACAGATACGCAGTATTTT.

The chain couples TRBV30 to TRBJ2-5, with D possibly being TRBD1 (6 bases). This CDR3 spans 17 amino acids. Trimming stripped 8 bases from V and 4 bases from J, with 29 bases between. Germline CDR1 and CDR2: GTSNPN and SVGIG (reference sequence). The CDR3 nucleotides are TGTGCCACCCAGCTTGGACAGCCTCGGACCCCCGGAGAGACCCAGTACTTC. Translated, it gives CATQLGQPRTPGETQYF.

V gene TRBV29-1 combines with J gene TRBJ2-3; 10 bases agree with TRBD2. Germline values: CDR1 SQVTM, CDR2 ANQGSEA. The V gene end was trimmed by 6 bases and the J gene end by 5 bases; junction bases not matched to a gene: 5. The CDR3 extends over 13 amino acids. CDR3 nucleotide sequence: TGCAGCGTCTCTAGCGGGAGTGGAGATACGCAGTATTTT. Residues: CSVSSGSGDTQYF.

V and J are TRBV29-1 and TRBJ2-3; 8 bases fit TRBD2. From germline, CDR1 is SQVTM and CDR2 ANQGSEA. The CDR3 contains 12 residues. V shed 3 bases, J shed 5 bases, and the junction held 1 base outside the gene matches. Here the CDR3 reads CSVELAGDTQYF. In DNA, the CDR3 is TGCAGCGTTGAGCTAGCGGGAGATACGCAGTATTTT.

This rearrangement joins TRBV20-1 to TRBJ2-7; D remains unclear. Germline V CDR1 and CDR2: DFQATT, SNEGSKA (reference sequence). The V end lost 6 bases, the J end lost 2 bases, and 14 bases lay between the germline ends. The CDR3 runs 13 residues. The CDR3 nucleotides read TGCAGTGCAACCCTGGGCCTGGCCTACGAGCAGTACTTC. As protein: CSATLGLAYEQYF.

The chain links TRBV7-8 to TRBJ2-1, with D maybe TRBD1 (5 bases). The CDR3 spans 14 residues. The V gene lost 7 bases and the J gene lost 0 bases, with 10 bases spanning the gap. Germline V gene lookup returns CDR1 SGHVS and CDR2 FQNEAQ. The CDR3 DNA reads as TGTGCCAGCAACGCAGGGTACTCCTACAATGAGCAGTTCTTC. Translated, it gives CASNAGYSYNEQFF.

This clonotype was found a few times. The rearrangement joins TRBV6-1 to TRBJ2-3, with D hard to call. The CDR3 runs to 14 residues. Deletions cut 6 bases from V and 2 bases from J, with 12 bases between. Germline V gene data show CDR1 as MNHNS and CDR2 as SASEGT. The CDR3 DNA sequence: TGTGCCAGCAGCCTACCGAAGGACACAGATACGCAGTATTTT. Translating it yields CASSLPKDTDTQYF.

This clonotype has just a few counts. This chain uses TRBV20-1 with TRBJ1-5, with D tentatively TRBD1 (6 bases). Trimming shortened V by 6 bases and J by 7 bases, and 19 bases separated the two germline ends. CDR3 length: 14 amino acids. Germline assignment: CDR1 DFQATT and CDR2 SNEGSKA (reference sequence). This CDR3 is CSATGTSTRQPQHF. The DNA for the CDR3 is TGCAGTGCAACCGGGACATCGACACGGCAGCCCCAGCATTTT.

The J gene is TRBJ1-1, the V gene TRBV4-2, with D tentatively TRBD1 (6 bases). From germline, CDR1 is LGHNA and CDR2 YNFKEQ. Between the trimmed V and J ends, which lost 4 bases and 6 bases, there was a span of 21 bases. This CDR3 is 16 amino acids long. The CDR3 DNA follows: TGTGCCAGCAGCCTTCTAATAATGGGGGCGCAGCCTGAAGCTTTCTTT. Residues: CASSLLIMGAQPEAFF.

This clonotype has just a few counts. This chain joins TRBV5-1 and TRBJ2-6, with D perhaps TRBD2 (5 bases). With 2 bases removed from V and 0 bases from J, the gap between germline ends came to 9 bases. The germline gives CDR1 SGHRS, CDR2 YFSETQ. This CDR3 is built from 16 residues. As DNA, the CDR3 is TGCGCCAGCAGCTTTTCCGGGAACTCTGGGGCCAACGTCCTGACTTTC. It translates to CASSFSGNSGANVLTF.

In this sample, this clonotype turned up a few times. V is TRBV28 and J is TRBJ2-1, with 7 positions matching TRBD1. J lost 5 bases, V lost 6 bases, and 4 bases had no gene match. Germline CDR1 is MDHEN and CDR2 is SYDVKM. There are 13 residues in the CDR3. This CDR3 reads CASRDRRHNEQFF. CDR3 DNA sequence: TGTGCCAGCAGGGACAGGCGACACAATGAGCAGTTCTTC. Full variable domain (missing parts from reference TRBV28 and TRBJ2-1): DVKVTQSSRYLVKRTGEKVFLECVQDMDHENMFWYRQDPGLGLRLIYFSYDVKMKEKGDIPEGYSVSREKKERFSLILESASTNQTSMYLCASRDRRHNEQFFGPGTRLTVL.

The V call is TRBV3-1, the J call TRBJ2-7; D could derive from TRBD1 or TRBD2 (5 bases each). The germline CDR1 and CDR2 sequences are LGHDT and YNNKEL (reference sequence). This CDR3 region has 19 residues. The V and J ends lost 4 bases and 0 bases respectively, with 25 bases between them. CDR3 nucleotide sequence: TGTGCCAGCAGCCCTAGCTGGGGACGGCCCGAATTCAGCTCCTACGAGCAGTACTTC. It is translated as CASSPSWGRPEFSSYEQYF.

The chain uses TRBV2 and TRBJ2-1; D may be TRBD1 (6 bases). V was shortened by 4 bases and J by 8 bases, with 21 bases between the two germline ends. The length of the CDR3 is 16 residues. Germline V gene sequence: CDR1 SNHLY, CDR2 FYNNEI. The CDR3 region has the DNA TGTGCCAGCAGTGCGTTGGGGGCCCCTGCCAAGGATGAGCAGTTCTTC. This translates into CASSALGAPAKDEQFF.

With respect to this clonotype: Possible read error: a much larger clone is one base away. The chain couples TRBV5-1 to TRBJ2-7; 9 nucleotides agree with TRBD1. There are 14 residues in the CDR3. Germline loops: CDR1 SGHRS, CDR2 YFSETQ. V gave up 3 bases and J gave up 4 bases; unmatched junction bases: 5. CDR3 sequence (DNA): TGCGCCAGCAGCTCGACGGGACAGGGTTACGAGCAGTACTTC. Its protein product is CASSSTGQGYEQYF.

V is TRBV18 and J is TRBJ2-1; TRBD2 aligns across 11 bases. Germline trimming cut 3 bases from V and 9 bases from J; bases unmatched to any gene: 13. Germline CDR1 and CDR2: KGHSH and LQKENI. CDR3 length: 17 residues. The CDR3 reads CASSPWLAGGQGSEQFF. The CDR3 DNA reads as TGTGCCAGCTCACCGTGGCTAGCGGGAGGCCAGGGCAGTGAGCAGTTCTTC. Full variable domain (missing parts from reference TRBV18 and TRBJ2-1): NAGVMQNPRHLVRRRGQEARLRCSPMKGHSHVYWYRQLPEEGLKFMVYLQKENIIDESGMPKERFSAEFPKEGPSILRIQQVVRGDSAAYFCASSPWLAGGQGSEQFFGPGTRLTVL.

The chain combines TRBV5-1 with TRBJ2-7, with D possibly matching TRBD2 (5 bases). The germline V gene has CDR1 SGHRS and CDR2 YFSETQ. Trimming shortened V by 1 base and J by 5 bases, and 13 bases separated the two germline ends. The CDR3 is made up of 14 amino acids. The CDR3 region is CASSLRVGVDEQYF. For the CDR3, the DNA is TGCGCCAGCAGCTTGCGAGTGGGAGTAGACGAGCAGTACTTC.

The rearrangement uses TRBV29-1 and TRBJ2-5; D may match TRBD1 or TRBD2 (5 bases each). Trimming stripped 5 bases from V and 5 bases from J, with 12 bases between. CDR1 SQVTM and CDR2 ANQGSEA come from the germline V gene. The CDR3 length is 12 residues. The CDR3 DNA reads as TGCAGCGTTCGTGTTGGGACCGAGACCCAGTACTTC. It encodes CSVRVGTETQYF.

The gene calls are TRBV20-1 and TRBJ2-1; 8 bases align to TRBD2. This CDR3 is 15 amino acids long. Germline-derived CDR1 and CDR2 are DFQATT and SNEGSKA (reference sequence). After removal of 2 bases from V and 7 bases from J, the junction contained 10 bases not matched to a gene. As DNA, the CDR3 is TGCAGTGCTAGATTAGCGGGACACGTCTGGAATGAGCAGTTCTTC. It encodes CSARLAGHVWNEQFF.

This clonotype was counted between two and nine times. The chain joins TRBV29-1 to TRBJ1-3; 7 bases fit TRBD1. The V gene end was trimmed by 3 bases and the J gene end by 2 bases; junction bases not matched to a gene: 4. The CDR3 contains 14 residues. From germline, CDR1 is SQVTM and CDR2 ANQGSEA. CDR3 bases: TGCAGCGTTGACAGAAGGGGGCCTGGAAACACCATATATTTT. Translated, it gives CSVDRRGPGNTIYF.

The chain is built from TRBV15 and TRBJ2-2, with D unclear. Germline V lookup: CDR1 LNHNV, CDR2 YYDKDF (reference sequence). Between the trimmed V and J ends, which lost 4 bases and 6 bases, there was a span of 9 bases. The CDR3 length is 13 residues. This chain's CDR3 is CATSTQVSGELFF. The CDR3, as DNA: TGTGCCACCAGCACCCAAGTTTCCGGGGAGCTGTTTTTT. Using reference TRBV15 and TRBJ2-2 for the parts outside the CDR3, the full variable domain is DAMVIQNPRYQVTQFGKPVTLSCSQTLNHNVMYWYQQKSSQAPKLLFHYYDKDFNNEADTPDNFQSRRPNTSFCFLDIRSPGLGDTAMYLCATSTQVSGELFFGEGSRLTVL.